This T cell receptor (beta chain) was found in a study of identical twins. CDR3 size: 14 residues. The V gene's germline CDR1 is ENHRY and CDR2 SYGVKD. V shed 6 bases and J 5 bases; nucleotides not matched to a gene: 5. Study-wide points: Memory repertoires lacked the insertion deficit that abundant cord blood beta clonotypes showed.

From the 5' RACE reads, TCRdb called clonotypes with MiXCR, one entry per CDR3 protein. The sample lists 600,000 to 800,000 distinct CDR3 sequences; 21% were seen once. On this clonotype itself: What it binds is unknown.

The same sample was also studied in work on T cells expressing NK-cell markers. That report adds: One of eight sequenced donors was HCMV-seronegative; the other seven were seropositive.

The rearrangement links TRBV10-3 to TRBJ1-5; the match to TRBD1 covers 9 bases. Sequenced sample: PBMCs. This TCR was sampled from a woman between 18 and 29 years old in good health. The CDR3 is CAIRGQGLYQPQHF. The CDR3 coding sequence is TGTGCCATCAGGGGACAGGGCTTATATCAGCCCCAGCATTTT.